One and the same sample provided the 2 T cell receptor beta chains below, sequenced in a study of OX40 agonist ivuxolimab in advanced cancers. Measured with immunoSEQ multiplex PCR; TCRdb has only the in-frame clones, and not every one. The sample shows about 81,000 clones, 88% of them seen only once. Specimen: CD4+ or CD8+ T cells sorted from blood, collected in a trial of the OX40 agonist ivuxolimab. These receptors were obtained from an adult with an advanced solid tumor such as melanoma, head and neck, liver or kidney cancer.

The rearrangement joins TRBV6-5 to TRBJ2-7; D is ambiguous. Germline V lookup: CDR1 MNHEY, CDR2 SVGAGI. The V end lost 2 bases, the J end lost 0 bases, and 8 bases lay between the germline ends. CDR3 size: 14 residues. The CDR3 loop reads CASSYTGDSYEQYF. As DNA, the CDR3 is TGTGCCAGCAGTTACACGGGCGACTCCTACGAGCAGTACTTC.

The rearrangement joins TRBV5-1 to TRBJ2-2; D possibly corresponds to TRBD1 (5 bases). CDR1 and CDR2 from the germline V gene are SGHRS and YFSETQ. The V gene lost 4 bases and the J gene lost 6 bases, with 13 bases spanning the gap. This CDR3 comprises 14 residues. The CDR3 nucleotides are TGCGCCAGCAGCCTGGAATTGGGGCCCGGGGAGCTGTTTTTT. It is translated as CASSLELGPGELFF. The variable domain in full, completed from reference TRBV5-1 and TRBJ2-2, reads KAGVTQTPRYLIKTRGQQVTLSCSPISGHRSVSWYQQTPGQGLQFLFEYFSETQRNKGNFPGRFSGRQFSNSRSEMNVSTLELGDSALYLCASSLELGPGELFFGEGSRLTVL.